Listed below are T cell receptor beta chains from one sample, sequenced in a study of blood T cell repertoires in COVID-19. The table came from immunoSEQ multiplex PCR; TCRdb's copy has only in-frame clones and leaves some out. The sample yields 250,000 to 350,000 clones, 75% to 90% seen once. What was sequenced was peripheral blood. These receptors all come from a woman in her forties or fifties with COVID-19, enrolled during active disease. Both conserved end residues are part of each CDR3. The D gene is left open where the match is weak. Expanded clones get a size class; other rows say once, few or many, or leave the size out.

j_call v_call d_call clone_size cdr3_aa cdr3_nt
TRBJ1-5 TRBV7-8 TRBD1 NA CASSKRTGYSNQPQHF TGTGCCAGCAGCAAACGGACAGGGTATAGCAATCAGCCCCAGCATTTT
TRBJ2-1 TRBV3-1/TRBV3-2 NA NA CASSQRFIGAGYYNEQFF TGTGCCAGCAGCCAACGGTTCATCGGTGCGGGGTACTACAATGAGCAGTTCTTC
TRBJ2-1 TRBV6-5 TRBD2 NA CASSSQLAGGNNEQFF TGTGCCAGCAGTTCTCAACTAGCGGGAGGGAACAATGAGCAGTTCTTC
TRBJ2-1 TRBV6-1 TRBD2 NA CASSESNPPLAGGPTDEQFF TGTGCCAGCAGTGAATCGAACCCTCCACTAGCGGGAGGGCCTACCGATGAGCAGTTCTTC
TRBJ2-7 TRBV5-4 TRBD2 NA CASSSTGTSSYEQYF TGTGCCAGCAGCTCGACCGGGACTAGTTCCTACGAGCAGTACTTC
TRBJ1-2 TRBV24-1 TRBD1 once CATSDSTGLYYGYTF TGTGCCACCAGTGATTCGACAGGGCTCTACTATGGCTACACCTTC
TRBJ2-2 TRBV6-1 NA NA CASSDGGELFF TGTGCCAGCAGTGACGGGGGGGAGCTGTTTTTT
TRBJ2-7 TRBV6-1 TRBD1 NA CASSEGTGGFYEQYF TGTGCCAGCAGTGAGGGGACAGGGGGTTTTTACGAGCAGTACTTC
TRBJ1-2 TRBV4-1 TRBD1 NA CASRKTGSNGYTF TGCGCCAGCAGAAAGACAGGGAGTAATGGCTACACCTTC
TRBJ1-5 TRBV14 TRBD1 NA CASSQGQGANQPQHF TGTGCCAGCAGCCAAGGACAGGGGGCTAATCAGCCCCAGCATTTT
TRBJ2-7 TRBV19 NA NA CASSPTRGSYEQYF TGTGCCAGTAGTCCGACTCGGGGATCATACGAGCAGTACTTC
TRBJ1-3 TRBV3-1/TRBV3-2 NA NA CASSHPGVFPASGNTIYF TGTGCCAGCAGCCATCCAGGGGTTTTCCCCGCCTCTGGAAACACCATATATTTT
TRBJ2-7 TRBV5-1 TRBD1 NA CASSLGGQGAYEQYF TGCGCCAGCAGCTTGGGGGGACAGGGGGCCTACGAGCAGTACTTC
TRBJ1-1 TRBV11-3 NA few CASSLVGDSEAFF TGTGCCAGCAGCTTAGTCGGAGACAGTGAAGCTTTCTTT
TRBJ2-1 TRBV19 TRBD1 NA CASSNRDRGNNEQFF TGTGCCAGTAGTAACCGGGACAGGGGGAACAATGAGCAGTTCTTC